This TCR beta chain came from a study of Tregs in tolerant kidney transplant recipients. The overall study: CD4+CD25+CD127- cells came from approximately three-day belatacept mixed lymphocyte reactions, some with approximately 5-day graft donor restimulation.

Clones were read by immunoSEQ multiplex PCR, and TCRdb kept only the in-frame ones, dropping some. The sample contains about 44,000 clones, around 95% of which appear only once. CDR1 and CDR2 (germline): SGHTA, FQGNSA. The CDR3 consists of 17 residues. V lost 1 base and J lost 0; bases outside the gene matches: 6. Details on this clone: Antigen specificity is unknown.

The receptor was derived from a human donor in good health. The gene calls are TRBV7-2 and TRBJ2-1; TRBD2 agrees at 7 bases. Source material: Tregs from blood cultured with allogeneic cells. CDR3 loop: CASSLVGGRPSYNEQFF. CDR3 in DNA: TGTGCCAGCAGCTTAGTGGGGGGGAGGCCCTCCTACAATGAGCAGTTCTTC. Filled out from reference TRBV7-2 and TRBJ2-1, the complete variable domain reads GAGVSQSPSNKVTEKGKDVELRCDPISGHTALYWYRQSLGQGLEFLIYFQGNSAPDKSGLPSDRFSAERTGGSVSTLTIQRTQQEDSAVYLCASSLVGGRPSYNEQFFGPGTRLTVL.